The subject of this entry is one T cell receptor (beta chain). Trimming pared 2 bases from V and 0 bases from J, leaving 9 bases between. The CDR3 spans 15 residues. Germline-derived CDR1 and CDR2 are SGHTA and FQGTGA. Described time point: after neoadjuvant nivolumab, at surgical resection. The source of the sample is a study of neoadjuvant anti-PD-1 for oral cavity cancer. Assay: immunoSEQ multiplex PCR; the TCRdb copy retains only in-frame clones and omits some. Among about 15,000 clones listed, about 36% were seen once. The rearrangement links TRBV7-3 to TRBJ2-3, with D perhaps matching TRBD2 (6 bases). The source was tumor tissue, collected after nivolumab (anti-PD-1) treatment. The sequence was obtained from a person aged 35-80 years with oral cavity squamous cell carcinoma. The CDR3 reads CASSLYGGSTDTQYF. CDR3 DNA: TGTGCCAGCAGCTTATACGGGGGAAGCACAGATACGCAGTATTTT.